These 23 T cell receptor beta chains were sequenced from one sample in a study of blood T cell repertoires in COVID-19. The repertoire was sequenced with immunoSEQ multiplex PCR; TCRdb's copy has only in-frame clones and lacks some. The sample shows around 450,000 clones, around nine tenths of them seen only once. Sequences were obtained from PBMCs or T cells enriched from blood (not recorded which). Receptor source: a woman aged 18 to 35 with acute COVID-19.

V is TRBV5-5 and J is TRBJ2-1, with TRBD2 identical over 7 bases. The germline gives CDR1 SGHKS, CDR2 YYEKEE (reference sequence). V lost 2 bases, J lost 9 bases, and 8 bases stayed unmatched. This CDR3 has 14 residues. The CDR3 sequence: CASSLVGGSSEQFF. CDR3 bases: TGTGCCAGCAGCTTAGTGGGCGGGAGTTCTGAGCAGTTCTTC. Full variable domain (rest looked up from reference TRBV5-5 and TRBJ2-1): DAGVTQSPTHLIKTRGQQVTLRCSPISGHKSVSWYQQVLGQGPQFIFQYYEKEERGRGNFPDRFSARQFPNYSSELNVNALLLGDSALYLCASSLVGGSSEQFFGPGTRLTVL.

This clone was observed once. This chain connects TRBV13 to TRBJ2-7, with TRBD1 matching over 9 bases. Germline V lookup: CDR1 PRHDT, CDR2 FYEKMQ (reference sequence). Trimming took 4 bases from V and 3 from J; bases not matched to a gene: 7. This CDR3 comprises 15 residues. The CDR3 DNA is TGTGCCAGCAGCTCCGGAATGGGACAGGGCTACGAGCAGTACTTC. This codes for CASSSGMGQGYEQYF.

The V call is TRBV6-5, the J call TRBJ2-7, with 12 nucleotides matching TRBD2. The CDR3 sequence is 14 residues long. The germline V gene encodes CDR1 MNHEY and CDR2 SVGAGI. Unmatched junction bases numbered 5, after V lost 5 bases and J lost 6 bases. CDR3 DNA sequence: TGTGCCAGCAGTACCGGGACTAGCGGGTTCGAGCAGTACTTC. Translating gives CASSTGTSGFEQYF.

This rearrangement joins TRBV5-1 to TRBJ1-4; 7 bases match TRBD1. Germline-derived CDR1 and CDR2 are SGHRS and YFSETQ. Trimming at V came to 4 bases and at J to 0 bases, leaving 3 bases not matched to a gene. This CDR3 is built from 15 residues. In nucleotides, the CDR3 is TGCGCCAGCAGCCGAGGGGGCGCAACTAATGAAAAACTGTTTTTT. Translating it yields CASSRGGATNEKLFF. The full variable domain, its missing parts supplied by reference TRBV5-1 and TRBJ1-4, is KAGVTQTPRYLIKTRGQQVTLSCSPISGHRSVSWYQQTPGQGLQFLFEYFSETQRNKGNFPGRFSGRQFSNSRSEMNVSTLELGDSALYLCASSRGGATNEKLFFGSGTQLSVL.

The rearrangement uses TRBV5-6 and TRBJ1-1; D remains ambiguous. This CDR3 is built from 13 residues. Germline V gene sequence: CDR1 SGHDT, CDR2 YYEEEE. Trimming took 0 bases from V and 4 from J, leaving 7 bases between them. The DNA of the CDR3 is TGTGCCAGCAGCTTGGAGAGGATCACTGAAGCTTTCTTT. Protein sequence: CASSLERITEAFF. The variable domain in full, completed from reference TRBV5-6 and TRBJ1-1, reads DAGVTQSPTHLIKTRGQQVTLRCSPKSGHDTVSWYQQALGQGPQFIFQYYEEEERQRGNFPDRFSGHQFPNYSSELNVNALLLGDSALYLCASSLERITEAFFGQGTRLTVV.

The CDR3 reads CASSFGDRADGELFF. The CDR3 DNA reads as TGTGCCAGCAGCTTTGGGGACAGGGCAGACGGGGAGCTGTTTTTT. The rearrangement joins TRBV5-6 to TRBJ2-2; 9 bases align to TRBD1. The CDR3 consists of 15 residues. Germline trimming cut 2 bases from V and 7 bases from J; bases unmatched to any gene: 6. CDR1 and CDR2 (germline): SGHDT, YYEEEE. Complete variable domain (other parts from reference TRBV5-6 and TRBJ2-2): DAGVTQSPTHLIKTRGQQVTLRCSPKSGHDTVSWYQQALGQGPQFIFQYYEEEERQRGNFPDRFSGHQFPNYSSELNVNALLLGDSALYLCASSFGDRADGELFFGEGSRLTVL.

This clone was recorded a few times. The V call is TRBV2, the J call TRBJ2-7, with 12 bases lining up with TRBD2. Germline lookup yields CDR1 SNHLY and CDR2 FYNNEI. The CDR3 runs to 15 residues. V lost 6 bases, J lost 3 bases, and 6 bases stayed unmatched. The CDR3 region is CASRVGLAGNYEQYF. In nucleotides, the CDR3 is TGTGCCAGCAGGGTGGGACTAGCGGGTAACTACGAGCAGTACTTC.

The chain employs TRBV10-1 and TRBJ1-2, with TRBD1 matching over 7 bases. The V and J ends lost 8 bases and 6 bases, in that order; junction bases with no gene match: 15. Germline V gene data show CDR1 as WNHNN and CDR2 as SYGVQD (reference sequence). CDR3 length: 15 amino acids. The CDR3 nucleotides read TGCGCCAGCGAAAAACAGGGGCTCAAAGGCGATGGCTACACCTTC. Its translation: CASEKQGLKGDGYTF.

The chain couples TRBV5-4 to TRBJ1-4; 7 nucleotides align to TRBD1. Germline V gene data show CDR1 as SGHNT and CDR2 as YYREEE (reference sequence). The junction had 5 bases not matched to a gene; V was cut back by 4 bases and J by 8 bases. CDR3 length: 13 amino acids. The DNA for the CDR3 is TGTGCCAGCAGCGATCTAGGGGGCGAAAAACTGTTTTTT. It encodes CASSDLGGEKLFF.

The chain's CDR3 is CASSEARGGTGEQYF. The CDR3 DNA follows: TGTGCCAGCAGTGAAGCCCGGGGGGGGACGGGAGAGCAGTACTTC. This chain connects TRBV2 to TRBJ2-7, with TRBD2 matching 8 bases. CDR1 is SNHLY, CDR2 FYNNEI, per germline. With 0 bases clipped from V and 7 bases from J, the junction kept 8 bases outside the gene matches. The length of the CDR3 is 15 residues.

The genes are TRBV15 and TRBJ1-5, with 12 positions matching TRBD1. V shed 0 bases and J 3 bases; nucleotides not matched to a gene: 6. This CDR3 comprises 18 residues. Germline loops: CDR1 LNHNV, CDR2 YYDKDF (reference sequence). This CDR3 reads CATSRDRDRGLINQPQHF. The DNA of the CDR3 is TGTGCCACCAGCAGAGATCGGGACAGGGGGCTTATCAATCAGCCCCAGCATTTT.

This rearrangement joins TRBV19 to TRBJ1-2; D is ambiguous. Germline assignment: CDR1 LNHDA and CDR2 SQIVND (reference sequence). Trimming took 5 bases from V and 5 from J, leaving 12 bases between them. The CDR3 runs to 13 residues. The CDR3 DNA reads TGTGCCAGTAGTCCCGCCCGCAGTTATGGCTACACCTTC. This codes for CASSPARSYGYTF. Together with reference TRBV19 and TRBJ1-2, the CDR3 gives the full variable domain: DGGITQSPKYLFRKEGQNVTLSCEQNLNHDAMYWYRQDPGQGLRLIYYSQIVNDFQKGDIAEGYSVSREKKESFPLTVTSAQKNPTAFYLCASSPARSYGYTFGSGTRLTVV.

V gene TRBV11-3 combines with J gene TRBJ1-2; 9 positions match TRBD1. The ends lost 5 bases at V and 7 bases at J; junction bases unmatched: 5. From germline, CDR1 is SGHNT and CDR2 YENEEA. The CDR3 is 13 amino acids. The CDR3 loop reads CASSLTGGGGYTF. CDR3 nucleotides: TGTGCCAGCAGCCTTACAGGGGGCGGTGGCTACACCTTC. The full variable domain, rest sourced from reference TRBV11-3 and TRBJ1-2, is EAGVVQSPRYKIIEKKQPVAFWCNPISGHNTLYWYLQNLGQGPELLIRYENEEAVDDSQLPKDRFSAERLKGVDSTLKIQPAELGDSAVYLCASSLTGGGGYTFGSGTRLTVV.

This clone occurred many times. This chain connects TRBV7-3 to TRBJ2-3, with 11 bases that match TRBD2. The junction had 1 base not matched to a gene; V was cut back by 4 bases and J by 1 base. The CDR3 length is 15 residues. The germline V gene has CDR1 SGHTA and CDR2 FQGTGA. As DNA, the CDR3 is TGTGCCAGCAGCTCACTAGCGGGGGGCACAGATACGCAGTATTTT. It yields the protein CASSSLAGGTDTQYF. Combining the CDR3 with reference TRBV7-3 and TRBJ2-3 gives the whole variable domain GAGVSQTPSNKVTEKGKYVELRCDPISGHTALYWYRQSLGQGPEFLIYFQGTGAADDSGLPNDRFFAVRPEGSVSTLKIQRTERGDSAVYLCASSSLAGGTDTQYFGPGTRLTVL.

This chain links TRBV19 with TRBJ1-5, with 7 bases that match TRBD1. After removal of 4 bases from V and 5 bases from J, the junction contained 2 bases not matched to a gene. The V gene's germline CDR1 is LNHDA and CDR2 SQIVND (reference sequence). The CDR3 is 13 amino acids. CDR3 loop: CASSKGADQPQHF. Here the CDR3 DNA reads TGTGCCAGTAGTAAGGGGGCTGATCAGCCCCAGCATTTT.

The chain links TRBV4-1 to TRBJ2-2; possible D gene TRBD1, 5 bases. In germline, CDR1 is MGHRA, CDR2 YSYEKL. The V and J ends lost 1 base and 0 bases respectively, with 9 bases between them. The CDR3 loop spans 16 amino acids. CDR3 residues: CASSQGTSANTGELFF. CDR3 in DNA: TGCGCCAGCAGCCAAGGGACAAGCGCGAACACCGGGGAGCTGTTTTTT.

This chain connects TRBV5-4 to TRBJ1-2; a weak D match, TRBD1 (6 bases). This CDR3 comprises 12 residues. Germline-derived CDR1 and CDR2 are SGHNT and YYREEE (reference sequence). The V and J ends lost 3 bases and 6 bases respectively, with 9 bases between them. The DNA for the CDR3 is TGTGCCAGCAGCTATTACAGGGATGGCTACACCTTC. It specifies CASSYYRDGYTF.

This clone was counted a few times. The chain joins TRBV5-1 to TRBJ1-6; 7 bases match TRBD1. V shed 0 bases, J shed 5 bases, and the junction held 5 bases outside the gene matches. In germline, CDR1 is SGHRS, CDR2 YFSETQ. The CDR3 consists of 16 residues. CDR3: CASSLVSGQNNSPLHF. CDR3 coding DNA: TGCGCCAGCAGCTTGGTTTCGGGACAGAATAATTCACCCCTCCACTTT.

The chain is built from TRBV11-2 and TRBJ1-2; D remains ambiguous. The germline gives CDR1 SGHAT, CDR2 FQNNGV. V was trimmed by 5 bases and J by 4 bases, leaving 11 bases between them. The CDR3 covers 13 residues. The CDR3 protein is CASSQDGIYGYTF. The CDR3 nucleotides read TGTGCCAGCAGCCAGGACGGGATCTATGGCTACACCTTC. Full variable domain (missing parts from reference TRBV11-2 and TRBJ1-2): EAGVAQSPRYKIIEKRQSVAFWCNPISGHATLYWYQQILGQGPKLLIQFQNNGVVDDSQLPKDRFSAERLKGVDSTLKIQPAKLEDSAVYLCASSQDGIYGYTFGSGTRLTVV.

The J gene is TRBJ1-2, the V gene TRBV28; 8 bases map to TRBD1. J was trimmed by 8 bases and V by 5 bases; bases with no gene match: 13. This CDR3 has 15 amino acids. The V gene's germline CDR1 is MDHEN and CDR2 SYDVKM. In nucleotides, the CDR3 is TGTGCCAGCAGTGCTACCGACAGGGGCCCTCTCGGCTACACCTTC. This codes for CASSATDRGPLGYTF.

The DNA of the CDR3 is TGCGCCAGCAGCCCCCACGGCCCGGGACTAGCGTACAACGAGCAGTACTTC. Translation: CASSPHGPGLAYNEQYF. The chain has TRBV4-1 and TRBJ2-7; the match to TRBD2 covers 10 bases. Germline lookup yields CDR1 MGHRA and CDR2 YSYEKL. The ends lost 4 bases at V and 5 bases at J; junction bases unmatched: 14. This CDR3 is built from 17 residues.

The chain joins TRBV27 to TRBJ2-3; D remains ambiguous. Per germline, CDR1 MNHEY and CDR2 SMNVEV (reference sequence). The CDR3 sequence is 13 residues long. The V end was cut by 6 bases, the J end by 0 bases, with 7 bases between. CDR3 region: CASSLSSTDTQYF. CDR3 in DNA: TGTGCCAGCAGCCTATCTAGCACAGATACGCAGTATTTT.

The chain couples TRBV7-9 to TRBJ2-1, with TRBD2 matching over 8 bases. The germline CDR1 and CDR2 sequences are SEHNR and FQNEAQ (reference sequence). After removal of 5 bases from V and 5 bases from J, the junction contained 14 bases not matched to a gene. The CDR3 contains 17 residues. The CDR3 coding sequence is TGTGCCAGCAGCCGAGGAGCAACACTAGCGGATAACAATGAGCAGTTCTTC. Translation: CASSRGATLADNNEQFF.